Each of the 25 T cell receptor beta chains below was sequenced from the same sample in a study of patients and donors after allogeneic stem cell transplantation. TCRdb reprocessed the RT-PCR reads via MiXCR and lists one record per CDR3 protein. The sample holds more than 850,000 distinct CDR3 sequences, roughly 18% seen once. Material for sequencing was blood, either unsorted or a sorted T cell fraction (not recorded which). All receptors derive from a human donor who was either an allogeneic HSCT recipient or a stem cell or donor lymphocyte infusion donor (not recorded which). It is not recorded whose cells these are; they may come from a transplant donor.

The CDR3 DNA reads TGTGCCAGCACCTCGAACCCAGCCAAAAACATTCAGTACTTC. This translates into CASTSNPAKNIQYF. The rearrangement joins TRBV27 to TRBJ2-4; no clear D. This CDR3 contains 14 residues. Per germline, CDR1 MNHEY and CDR2 SMNVEV (reference sequence). Trimming pared 7 bases from V and 0 bases from J, leaving 10 bases between.

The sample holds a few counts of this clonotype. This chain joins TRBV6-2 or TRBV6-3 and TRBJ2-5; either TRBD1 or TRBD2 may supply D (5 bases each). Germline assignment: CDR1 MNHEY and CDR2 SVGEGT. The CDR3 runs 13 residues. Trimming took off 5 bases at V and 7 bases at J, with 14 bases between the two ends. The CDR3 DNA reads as TGTGCCAGCAGTCAAGGGACCCGCAGGACCCAGTACTTC. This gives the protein CASSQGTRRTQYF.

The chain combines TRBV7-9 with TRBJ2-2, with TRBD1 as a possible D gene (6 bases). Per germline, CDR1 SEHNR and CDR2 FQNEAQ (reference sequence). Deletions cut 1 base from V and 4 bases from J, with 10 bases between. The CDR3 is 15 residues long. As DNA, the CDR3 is TGTGCCAGCAGCTTAGAGGGGGACCTCACCGGGGAGCTGTTTTTT. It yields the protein CASSLEGDLTGELFF. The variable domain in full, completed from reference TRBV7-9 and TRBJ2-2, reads DTGVSQNPRHKITKRGQNVTFRCDPISEHNRLYWYRQTLGQGPEFLTYFQNEAQLEKSRLLSDRFSAERPKGSFSTLEIQRTEQGDSAMYLCASSLEGDLTGELFFGEGSRLTVL.

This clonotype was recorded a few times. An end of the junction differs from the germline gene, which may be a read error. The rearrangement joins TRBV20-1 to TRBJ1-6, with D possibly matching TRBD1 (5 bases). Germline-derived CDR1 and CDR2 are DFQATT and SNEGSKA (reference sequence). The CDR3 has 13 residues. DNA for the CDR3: TGTGGAGTGAGAGCAGGGCCTAATTCACCCCTCCACTTT. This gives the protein CGVRAGPNSPLHF.

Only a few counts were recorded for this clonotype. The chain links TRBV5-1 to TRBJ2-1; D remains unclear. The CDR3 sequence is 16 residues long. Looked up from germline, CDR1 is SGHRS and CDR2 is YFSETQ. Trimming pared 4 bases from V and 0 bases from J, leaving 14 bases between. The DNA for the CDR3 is TGCGCCAGCAGCGCACTTTCCCGGAGCTCCTACAATGAGCAGTTCTTC. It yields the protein CASSALSRSSYNEQFF.

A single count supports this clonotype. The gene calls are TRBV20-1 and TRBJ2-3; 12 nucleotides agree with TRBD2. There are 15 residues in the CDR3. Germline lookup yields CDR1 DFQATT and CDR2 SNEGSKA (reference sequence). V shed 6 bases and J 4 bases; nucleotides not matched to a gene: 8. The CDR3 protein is CSATPSGRAADTQYF. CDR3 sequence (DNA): TGCAGTGCAACCCCTAGCGGGAGGGCGGCAGATACGCAGTATTTT.

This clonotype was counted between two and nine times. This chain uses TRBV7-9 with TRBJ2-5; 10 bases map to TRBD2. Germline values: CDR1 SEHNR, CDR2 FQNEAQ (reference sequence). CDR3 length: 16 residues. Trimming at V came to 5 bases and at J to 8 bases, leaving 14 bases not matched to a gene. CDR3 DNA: TGTGCCAGCAGCCGTCACTCGGTCCTAGCGGGGGTAACCCAGTACTTC. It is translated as CASSRHSVLAGVTQYF.

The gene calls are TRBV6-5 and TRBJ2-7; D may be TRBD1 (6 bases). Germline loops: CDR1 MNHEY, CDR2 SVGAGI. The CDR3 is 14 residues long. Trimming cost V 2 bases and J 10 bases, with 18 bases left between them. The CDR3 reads CASSYGEAGEKQYF. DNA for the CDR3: TGTGCCAGCAGTTACGGAGAAGCAGGGGAGAAACAGTACTTC.

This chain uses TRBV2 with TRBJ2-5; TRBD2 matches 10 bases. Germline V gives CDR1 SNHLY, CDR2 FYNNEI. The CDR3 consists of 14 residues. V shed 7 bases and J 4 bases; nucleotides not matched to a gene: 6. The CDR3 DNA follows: TGTGCCAGCAACAGCGGGGGGGCCCGAGAGACCCAGTACTTC. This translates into CASNSGGARETQYF.

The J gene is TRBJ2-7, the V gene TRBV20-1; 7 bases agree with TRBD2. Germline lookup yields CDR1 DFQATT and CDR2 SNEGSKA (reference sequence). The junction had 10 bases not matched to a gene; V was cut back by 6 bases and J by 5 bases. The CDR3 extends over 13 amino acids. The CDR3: CSAPLGGRHEQYF. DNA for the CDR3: TGCAGTGCGCCGCTCGGCGGGAGACACGAGCAGTACTTC.

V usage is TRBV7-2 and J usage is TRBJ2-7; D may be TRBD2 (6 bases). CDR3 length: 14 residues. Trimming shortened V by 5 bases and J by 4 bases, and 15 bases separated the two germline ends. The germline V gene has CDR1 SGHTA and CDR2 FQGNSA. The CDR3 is CASSKGGGKYEQYF. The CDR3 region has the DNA TGTGCCAGCAGCAAGGGAGGAGGGAAGTACGAGCAGTACTTC.

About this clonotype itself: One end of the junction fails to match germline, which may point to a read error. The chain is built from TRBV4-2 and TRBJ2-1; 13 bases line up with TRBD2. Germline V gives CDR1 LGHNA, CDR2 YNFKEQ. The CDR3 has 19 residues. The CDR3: CASSKELGLAGAFYNEQFF. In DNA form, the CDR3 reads TGTGCCAGCAGCAAAGAACTTGGACTAGCGGGGGCATTTTACAATGAGCAGTTCTTC.

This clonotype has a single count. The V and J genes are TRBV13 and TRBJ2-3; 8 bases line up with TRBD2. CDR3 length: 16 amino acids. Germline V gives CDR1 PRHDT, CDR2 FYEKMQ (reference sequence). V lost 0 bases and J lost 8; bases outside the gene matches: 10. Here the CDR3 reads CASSLGGSGGVVTQYF. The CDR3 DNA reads TGTGCCAGCAGCTTAGGCGGGAGCGGGGGAGTGGTTACGCAGTATTTT.

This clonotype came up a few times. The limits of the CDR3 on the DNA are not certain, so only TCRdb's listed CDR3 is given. CDR3 in amino acids: CASSSSGQGARNTIYF. The chain employs TRBV27 and TRBJ1-3; the table's TRBD1 call for D was not verified on the DNA. Inclusive of both ends, the CDR3 amounts to 16 amino acids. Germline CDR1 MNHEY, CDR2 SMNVEV (reference sequence).

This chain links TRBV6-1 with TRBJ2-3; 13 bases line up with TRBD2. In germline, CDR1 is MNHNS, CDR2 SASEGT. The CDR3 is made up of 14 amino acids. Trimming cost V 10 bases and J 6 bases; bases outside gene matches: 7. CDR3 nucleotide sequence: TGTGCCACCCGGACTAGCGGGGGTCGGGATACGCAGTATTTT. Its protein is CATRTSGGRDTQYF.

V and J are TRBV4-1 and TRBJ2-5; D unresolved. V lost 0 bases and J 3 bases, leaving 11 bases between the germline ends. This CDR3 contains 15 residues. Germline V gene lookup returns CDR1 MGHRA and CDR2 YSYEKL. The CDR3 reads CASSQEGRLKETQYF. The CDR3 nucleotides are TGCGCCAGCAGCCAAGAAGGCCGGCTAAAAGAGACCCAGTACTTC.

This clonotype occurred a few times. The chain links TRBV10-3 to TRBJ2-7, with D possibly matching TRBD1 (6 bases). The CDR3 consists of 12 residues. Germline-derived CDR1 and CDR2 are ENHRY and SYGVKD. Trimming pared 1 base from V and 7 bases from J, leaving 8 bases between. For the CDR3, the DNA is TGTGCCATCAGTGAGTTAGGGGGAGAGCAGTACTTC. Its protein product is CAISELGGEQYF.

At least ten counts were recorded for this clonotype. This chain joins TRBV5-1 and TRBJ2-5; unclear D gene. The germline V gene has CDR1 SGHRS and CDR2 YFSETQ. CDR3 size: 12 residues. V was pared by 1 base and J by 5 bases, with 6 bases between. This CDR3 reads CASSLLRETQYF. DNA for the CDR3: TGCGCCAGCAGCTTGCTGCGGGAGACCCAGTACTTC.

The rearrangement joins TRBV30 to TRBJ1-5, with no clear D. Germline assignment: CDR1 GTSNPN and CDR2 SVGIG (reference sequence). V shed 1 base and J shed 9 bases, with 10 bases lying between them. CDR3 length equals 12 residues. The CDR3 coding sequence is TGTGCCTGGAGTGACAGAGGTTCGCCCCAGCATTTT. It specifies CAWSDRGSPQHF.

The CDR3 sequence is CASSFRGTGFNYGYTF. In DNA, the CDR3 is TGTGCCAGCAGCTTCAGAGGAACAGGATTTAACTATGGCTACACCTTC. The J gene is TRBJ1-2, the V gene TRBV7-8; the D gene is possibly TRBD1 (5 bases). Per the germline V gene, CDR1 is SGHVS and CDR2 is FQNEAQ. The CDR3 is 16 residues long. The V gene lost 3 bases and the J gene lost 1 base, with 15 bases spanning the gap.

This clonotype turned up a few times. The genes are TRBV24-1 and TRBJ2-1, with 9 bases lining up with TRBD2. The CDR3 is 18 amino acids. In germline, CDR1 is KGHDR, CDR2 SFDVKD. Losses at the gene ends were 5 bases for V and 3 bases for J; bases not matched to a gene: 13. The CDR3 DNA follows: TGTGCCACCAGTGCCCTTAGCGGGGGCCGCTCCGTCTACAATGAGCAGTTCTTC. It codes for CATSALSGGRSVYNEQFF.

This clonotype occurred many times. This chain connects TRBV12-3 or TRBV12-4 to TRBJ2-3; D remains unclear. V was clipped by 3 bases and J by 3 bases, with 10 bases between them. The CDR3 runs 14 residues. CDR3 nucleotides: TGTGCCAGCAGTTTGTGGAGTCCTACAGATACGCAGTATTTT. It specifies CASSLWSPTDTQYF.

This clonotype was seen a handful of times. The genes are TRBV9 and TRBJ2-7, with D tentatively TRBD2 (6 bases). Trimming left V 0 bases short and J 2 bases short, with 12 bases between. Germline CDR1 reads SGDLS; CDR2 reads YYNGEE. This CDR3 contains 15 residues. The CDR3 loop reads CASSVGGGITYEQYF. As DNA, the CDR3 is TGTGCCAGCAGCGTAGGAGGCGGGATAACCTACGAGCAGTACTTC.

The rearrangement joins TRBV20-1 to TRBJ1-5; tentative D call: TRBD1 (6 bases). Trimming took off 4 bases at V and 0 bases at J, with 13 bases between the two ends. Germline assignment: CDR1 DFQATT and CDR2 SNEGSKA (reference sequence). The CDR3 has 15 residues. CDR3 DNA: TGCAGTGCTAAACAGGGCGACTATAGCAATCAGCCCCAGCATTTT. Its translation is CSAKQGDYSNQPQHF.

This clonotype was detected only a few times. The CDR3 here is CASNSGAGEGAFF. For the CDR3, the DNA is TGTGCCAGCAACTCAGGGGCAGGGGAGGGAGCTTTCTTT. This chain connects TRBV12-3 or TRBV12-4 to TRBJ1-1, with a tentative D call TRBD1 (6 bases). CDR3 length: 13 amino acids. Trimming stripped 7 bases from V and 10 bases from J, with 19 bases between.